The rows below give T cell receptor beta chains drawn from one sample of a study of blood T cell repertoires in COVID-19. TCRdb keeps only in-frame clones here, not all; method: immunoSEQ multiplex PCR. Of a few hundred thousand clones in the sample, 65% to 90% are singletons; the top ten hold over 9.5%. Sequencing used PBMCs or T cells enriched from blood (not recorded which). Receptors originate from a young woman who had recovered from COVID-19. The CDR3 runs from the conserved cysteine through the conserved F or W. Each record gives: J gene, V gene, CDR3 protein.

>TRBJ2-3|TRBV18
CASSPGQGAPDTQYF
>TRBJ2-7|TRBV18
CASSPSWDRAMDEQYF
>TRBJ2-1|TRBV4-2
CASSQELETSGADYNEQFF
>TRBJ2-2|TRBV19
CASSINTGGTGELFF
>TRBJ2-1|TRBV30
CAWTRQGVDNEQFF
>TRBJ2-7|TRBV5-4
CASSSASYEQYF
>TRBJ1-5|TRBV12-3/TRBV12-4
CASSFPGQPQHF
>TRBJ2-5|TRBV28
CASSLSGGGFAETQYF
>TRBJ2-7|TRBV21-1
CASPGQGGYEQYF
>TRBJ2-2|TRBV3-1/TRBV3-2
CASSQGDRLSGELFF
>TRBJ2-2|TRBV24-1
CATSDLRPGQGGTGELFF
>TRBJ1-2|TRBV12-3/TRBV12-4
CASSRDRYYGYTF
>TRBJ2-1|TRBV9
CASSRTLSYNEQFF
>TRBJ2-3|TRBV18
CASSPRVTEVTDTQYF
>TRBJ1-2|TRBV2
CASSFTGGVYTF
>TRBJ2-7|TRBV9
CASSVGDRPYEQYF
>TRBJ1-4|TRBV30
CAWSEAGGSEKLFF
>TRBJ2-3|TRBV3-1/TRBV3-2
CASSQPLTGEGADTQYF
>TRBJ1-3|TRBV10-2
CASSEQGSGNTIYF
>TRBJ2-1|TRBV14
CASSQVHKEQFF
>TRBJ2-4|TRBV4-1
CASSQGSLGLAKNIQYF
>TRBJ1-5|TRBV6-2/TRBV6-3
CASSYPTGFQPQHF
>TRBJ1-2|TRBV11-1
CASSADRLLNYGYTF
>TRBJ1-4|TRBV15
CATSRDRGIEKLFF
>TRBJ2-1|TRBV18
CASSPVFETDYNEQFF
>TRBJ2-1|TRBV7-6
CASSRHLGGSSYNEQFF